Below, one T cell receptor beta chain is given with its context. These data are taken from a study of shared clonotypes between healthy human individuals. Each donor was a Caucasian adult residing in Nashville, Tennessee. Into CD45RA+ naive and CD45RA-negative memory subsets, the CD4+ cells were split. Produced via immunoSEQ multiplex PCR; TCRdb's table is partial and in-frame only. Counted here are roughly 2.2 million clones, 90% to 95% occurring once; the ten biggest clones make up roughly 0.36%. Trimming shortened V by 2 bases and J by 5 bases, and 4 bases separated the two germline ends. This CDR3 region has 12 residues. Germline CDR1 reads MDHEN; CDR2 reads SYDVKM.

This sequence was found in a man aged 18 to 29 in good health. Some clones in this sample may be carry-over from other donors' samples. Sequenced sample: naive CD4+ T cells from PBMCs. Subset indicated: CD45RA+ positively selected. The chain joins TRBV28 to TRBJ1-5; D remains unclear. The CDR3 spells CASSLRYQPQHF. Written as DNA, the CDR3 is TGTGCCAGCAGTTTAAGGTATCAGCCCCAGCATTTT. Using reference TRBV28 and TRBJ1-5 for the parts outside the CDR3, the full variable domain is DVKVTQSSRYLVKRTGEKVFLECVQDMDHENMFWYRQDPGLGLRLIYFSYDVKMKEKGDIPEGYSVSREKKERFSLILESASTNQTSMYLCASSLRYQPQHFGDGTRLSIL.